The 29 T cell receptor beta chains below come from one sample, sequenced in a study of T cell responses to AZD1222 COVID-19 vaccine. Only in-frame clones appear in the TCRdb table, and some are missing; sequencing was by immunoSEQ multiplex PCR. The top ten clones hold approximately 0.6% of a sample with around 160,000 clones, about 95% of them seen once. The starting material was peripheral blood, obtained on day 0 of AZD1222 vaccination. The receptors here all came from an adult in good health.

The CDR3 loop reads CASSQNNMNTEAFF. CDR3 DNA: TGTGCCAGCAGCCAAAATAACATGAACACTGAAGCTTTCTTT. The J gene is TRBJ1-1, the V gene TRBV7-3, with D unclear. The V end was cut by 5 bases, the J end by 0 bases, with 10 bases between. The CDR3 length is 14 residues. From germline, CDR1 is SGHTA and CDR2 FQGTGA. Combining the CDR3 with reference TRBV7-3 and TRBJ1-1 gives the whole variable domain GAGVSQTPSNKVTEKGKYVELRCDPISGHTALYWYRQSLGQGPEFLIYFQGTGAADDSGLPNDRFFAVRPEGSVSTLKIQRTERGDSAVYLCASSQNNMNTEAFFGQGTRLTVV.

This clone was seen once. This chain uses TRBV15 with TRBJ2-3; D not certain. This CDR3 has 13 amino acids. Per the germline V gene, CDR1 is LNHNV and CDR2 is YYDKDF (reference sequence). V lost 0 bases and J 5 bases, leaving 6 bases between the germline ends. CDR3 region: CATSRDRQDTQYF. As DNA, the CDR3 is TGTGCCACCAGCAGAGATCGCCAAGATACGCAGTATTTT.

The chain links TRBV12-3 or TRBV12-4 to TRBJ2-7; tentatively, D is TRBD2 (5 bases). With 8 bases removed from V and 3 bases from J, the gap between germline ends came to 11 bases. The CDR3 has 12 residues. Written as DNA, the CDR3 is TGTGCCAGCGCTTTTGGAGGCTACGAGCAGTACTTC. This translates into CASAFGGYEQYF.

This chain connects TRBV19 to TRBJ2-1; TRBD2 agrees at 8 bases. J was trimmed by 0 bases and V by 5 bases; bases with no gene match: 9. Germline CDR1 is LNHDA and CDR2 is SQIVND (reference sequence). The CDR3 has 17 amino acids. CDR3 sequence: CASSPVLAGGSYNEQFF. CDR3 nucleotides: TGTGCCAGTAGTCCCGTCCTGGCGGGAGGCTCCTACAATGAGCAGTTCTTC.

The chain uses TRBV18 and TRBJ1-5; a weak D match, TRBD1 (5 bases). Trimming took 3 bases from V and 0 from J, leaving 6 bases between them. CDR1 and CDR2 from the germline V gene are KGHSH and LQKENI. The CDR3 length is 14 residues. In DNA form, the CDR3 reads TGTGCCAGCTCACCGACAGATAGCAATCAGCCCCAGCATTTT. The encoded protein is CASSPTDSNQPQHF.

The chain links TRBV5-1 to TRBJ1-6, with 10 bases identical to TRBD1. Trimming removed 1 base from V and 8 bases from J; junction bases left unmatched: 3. Germline CDR1 reads SGHRS; CDR2 reads YFSETQ. The CDR3 covers 15 residues. The CDR3 region is CASSLHGTGDSPLHF. Here the CDR3 DNA reads TGCGCCAGCAGCTTGCATGGGACAGGGGATTCACCCCTCCACTTT.

J is TRBJ1-5 and V is TRBV5-1; 8 nucleotides agree with TRBD1. V shed 0 bases and J 5 bases; nucleotides not matched to a gene: 1. The CDR3 length is 14 residues. Germline V gives CDR1 SGHRS, CDR2 YFSETQ. The CDR3 loop reads CASSLDRGDQPQHF. The CDR3 DNA reads as TGCGCCAGCAGCTTGGACAGGGGGGATCAGCCCCAGCATTTT.

This clone appeared once. The chain is built from TRBV9 and TRBJ1-2; possible D gene TRBD1, 5 bases. The V end lost 4 bases, the J end lost 0 bases, and 10 bases lay between the germline ends. This CDR3 has 14 residues. CDR1 and CDR2 (germline): SGDLS, YYNGEE. The CDR3: CASSPQGANYGYTF. The DNA of the CDR3 is TGTGCCAGCAGCCCCCAAGGGGCTAACTATGGCTACACCTTC.

The chain has TRBV3-1 (or the pseudogene TRBV3-2) and TRBJ2-7, with D unclear. CDR1 and CDR2 from the germline V gene are LGHDT and YNNKEL (reference sequence). CDR3 length: 12 residues. The V gene lost 1 base and the J gene lost 5 bases, with 6 bases spanning the gap. In DNA, the CDR3 is TGTGCCAGCAGCCAAGTGTCCCACGAGCAGTACTTC. Encoded protein: CASSQVSHEQYF.

The chain uses TRBV5-1 and TRBJ1-6, with D possibly matching TRBD1 (5 bases). Germline assignment: CDR1 SGHRS and CDR2 YFSETQ. The CDR3 is 15 amino acids. V was trimmed by 4 bases and J by 3 bases, leaving 11 bases between them. The DNA of the CDR3 is TGCGCCAGCAGCGGAGGGGTCGACTATAATTCACCCCTCCACTTT. It yields the protein CASSGGVDYNSPLHF.

Comment on this clone: Different DNA sequences within this sample yield the same CDR3. This rearrangement joins TRBV9 to TRBJ2-1, with D possibly TRBD2 on 5 matching bases. This CDR3 has 13 residues. The V gene's germline CDR1 is SGDLS and CDR2 YYNGEE. With 3 bases removed from V and 4 bases from J, the gap between germline ends came to 8 bases. CDR3: CASSGTGYNEQFF. The CDR3 DNA reads as TGTGCCAGCAGCGGGACGGGATACAATGAGCAGTTCTTC. Using reference TRBV9 and TRBJ2-1 for the parts outside the CDR3, the full variable domain is DSGVTQTPKHLITATGQRVTLRCSPRSGDLSVYWYQQSLDQGLQFLIQYYNGEERAKGNILERFSAQQFPDLHSELNLSSLELGDSALYFCASSGTGYNEQFFGPGTRLTVL.

V gene TRBV19 combines with J gene TRBJ1-1; D unresolved. Deletions cut 4 bases from V and 1 base from J, with 16 bases between. CDR1 LNHDA and CDR2 SQIVND come from the germline V gene (reference sequence). The CDR3 extends over 16 amino acids. CDR3 sequence (DNA): TGTGCCAGTAGTAGTTACCCAACTACCGAGAACACTGAAGCTTTCTTT. Its translation is CASSSYPTTENTEAFF.

In regard to this clone: This sample includes further DNA sequences coding for the same CDR3. The rearrangement joins TRBV5-1 to TRBJ1-1; D is perhaps TRBD1 (5 bases). V was shortened by 1 base and J by 5 bases, with 9 bases between the two germline ends. The CDR3 covers 13 residues. The germline V gene has CDR1 SGHRS and CDR2 YFSETQ. CDR3 coding DNA: TGCGCCAGCAGCTTGACCGGGGGGACTGAAGCTTTCTTT. This codes for CASSLTGGTEAFF. The entire variable domain, with the rest obtained from reference TRBV5-1 and TRBJ1-1, is as follows: KAGVTQTPRYLIKTRGQQVTLSCSPISGHRSVSWYQQTPGQGLQFLFEYFSETQRNKGNFPGRFSGRQFSNSRSEMNVSTLELGDSALYLCASSLTGGTEAFFGQGTRLTVV.

This chain uses TRBV5-1 with TRBJ2-1; maybe TRBD1 (5 bases). Germline CDR1 is SGHRS and CDR2 is YFSETQ. This CDR3 has 11 amino acids. Trimming cost V 5 bases and J 7 bases, with 7 bases left between them. DNA for the CDR3: TGCGCCAGCAGTCCAGGGAATGAGCAGTTCTTC. Translating it yields CASSPGNEQFF.

The V and J genes are TRBV29-1 and TRBJ1-5; 8 nucleotides line up with TRBD1. Losses at the gene ends were 4 bases for V and 4 bases for J; bases not matched to a gene: 9. The germline V gene has CDR1 SQVTM and CDR2 ANQGSEA. This CDR3 spans 15 amino acids. The CDR3 here is CSVVLGNRGNQPQHF. The CDR3 region has the DNA TGCAGCGTTGTTCTTGGGAACAGGGGGAATCAGCCCCAGCATTTT.

The chain links TRBV27 to TRBJ2-5; D remains ambiguous. V shed 6 bases and J shed 2 bases, with 13 bases lying between them. Germline assignment: CDR1 MNHEY and CDR2 SMNVEV (reference sequence). CDR3 length: 14 residues. The chain's CDR3 is CASRTTASQETQYF. The CDR3 DNA is TGTGCCAGCAGGACGACCGCATCGCAAGAGACCCAGTACTTC.

V usage is TRBV19 and J usage is TRBJ2-1; no clear D. V was pared by 1 base and J by 6 bases, with 7 bases between. The CDR3 consists of 13 residues. CDR1 LNHDA and CDR2 SQIVND come from the germline V gene (reference sequence). CDR3 amino acids: CASSIGQINEQFF. The CDR3, as DNA: TGTGCCAGTAGTATAGGGCAGATCAATGAGCAGTTCTTC. Full variable domain (missing parts from reference TRBV19 and TRBJ2-1): DGGITQSPKYLFRKEGQNVTLSCEQNLNHDAMYWYRQDPGQGLRLIYYSQIVNDFQKGDIAEGYSVSREKKESFPLTVTSAQKNPTAFYLCASSIGQINEQFFGPGTRLTVL.

This chain links TRBV5-1 with TRBJ2-1, with TRBD2 matching 7 bases. V was pared by 4 bases and J by 0 bases, with 13 bases of the junction left unmatched. This CDR3 is 18 amino acids long. CDR1 is SGHRS and CDR2 is YFSETQ in the germline V gene. This CDR3 reads CASSESSGWGRSYNEQFF. Written as DNA, the CDR3 is TGCGCCAGCAGCGAGAGTAGCGGGTGGGGCCGCTCCTACAATGAGCAGTTCTTC.

The chain recombines TRBV11-2 with TRBJ1-5; no clear D gene. The germline V gene encodes CDR1 SGHAT and CDR2 FQNNGV. Trimming took 11 bases from V and 0 from J, leaving 11 bases between them. The CDR3 is 13 residues long. DNA of the CDR3: TGTGCCCGACACCGGGATAGCAATCAGCCCCAGCATTTT. Its protein product is CARHRDSNQPQHF.

The chain is built from TRBV18 and TRBJ2-7; possible D gene TRBD2, 7 bases. The germline V and J ends were trimmed by 6 bases and 5 bases, with 14 bases remaining between them. The CDR3 is made up of 13 amino acids. The germline gives CDR1 KGHSH, CDR2 LQKENI. CDR3 sequence: CASSPRGADEQYF. CDR3 coding DNA: TGTGCCAGCTCCCCTCGGGGGGCTGACGAGCAGTACTTC.

This sequence joins TRBV29-1 and TRBJ2-7; 8 bases match TRBD1. Germline loops: CDR1 SQVTM, CDR2 ANQGSEA. The CDR3 totals 14 residues. V was clipped by 5 bases and J by 2 bases; unmatched bases: 8. CDR3 residues: CSVFTRTGPYEQYF. CDR3 DNA sequence: TGCAGCGTTTTTACCCGGACAGGGCCCTACGAGCAGTACTTC.

This chain uses TRBV29-1 with TRBJ1-1; D is unclear. The CDR3 consists of 11 residues. Germline V CDR1 and CDR2: SQVTM, ANQGSEA. The V and J ends lost 5 bases and 7 bases respectively, with 11 bases between them. CDR3 nucleotides: TGCAGCGTTCGCCCCAAGGGTGAAGCTTTCTTT. Its protein is CSVRPKGEAFF.

The chain combines TRBV2 with TRBJ1-1; D is undetermined. Germline values: CDR1 SNHLY, CDR2 FYNNEI. CDR3 length equals 12 residues. Trimming stripped 5 bases from V and 9 bases from J, with 13 bases between. CDR3 protein: CASSQSNLKAFF. In DNA form, the CDR3 reads TGTGCCAGCAGTCAGAGTAATTTAAAAGCTTTCTTT.

The chain couples TRBV28 to TRBJ2-2, with D unclear. In germline, CDR1 is MDHEN, CDR2 SYDVKM. V was clipped by 6 bases and J by 7 bases, with 18 bases between them. This CDR3 has 15 amino acids. The CDR3 DNA follows: TGTGCCAGCAGCTCCATCTCCTCGTGGGTCGGGGAGCTGTTTTTT. Amino acids: CASSSISSWVGELFF.

The V and J genes are TRBV28 and TRBJ1-1, with D uncertain. V was trimmed by 2 bases and J by 5 bases, leaving 3 bases between them. From germline, CDR1 is MDHEN and CDR2 SYDVKM. The CDR3 contains 11 residues. In DNA, the CDR3 is TGTGCCAGCAGTTTACTTACTGAAGCTTTCTTT. It codes for CASSLLTEAFF.

The V and J genes are TRBV21-1 and TRBJ1-2; TRBD1, the table's D call, was not compared with the DNA. TRBV21-1 is a pseudogene. The CDR3 spans 15 residues. CDR3 sequence reads: CASSKEPRGRSGYTF. The CDR3 nucleotides read TGTGCCAGCAGCAAAGAGCCCAGGGGTAGAAGTGGCTACACCTTC.

The rearrangement links TRBV3-1 (or the pseudogene TRBV3-2) to TRBJ2-7; no firm D call. Germline V gene lookup returns CDR1 LGHDT and CDR2 YNNKEL (reference sequence). The CDR3 runs to 13 residues. V shed 3 bases and J shed 2 bases, with 8 bases lying between them. The CDR3 protein is CASSHRSPYEQYF. CDR3 coding DNA: TGTGCCAGCAGCCACCGGTCGCCCTACGAGCAGTACTTC.

CDR3 loop: CASSTGPSTLLAGELFF. DNA of the CDR3: TGTGCCAGTAGTACCGGACCTTCCACGCTACTGGCCGGGGAGCTGTTTTTT. The gene calls are TRBV19 and TRBJ2-2; no firm D call. CDR3 length equals 17 residues. V was cut by 4 bases and J by 6 bases, with 21 bases left in between. Germline values: CDR1 LNHDA, CDR2 SQIVND (reference sequence). The full variable domain, its missing parts supplied by reference TRBV19 and TRBJ2-2, is DGGITQSPKYLFRKEGQNVTLSCEQNLNHDAMYWYRQDPGQGLRLIYYSQIVNDFQKGDIAEGYSVSREKKESFPLTVTSAQKNPTAFYLCASSTGPSTLLAGELFFGEGSRLTVL.

The chain recombines TRBV3-1 (or the pseudogene TRBV3-2) with TRBJ2-1; D remains unclear. With 1 base removed from V and 15 bases from J, the gap between germline ends came to 16 bases. From germline, CDR1 is LGHDT and CDR2 YNNKEL (reference sequence). This CDR3 is built from 13 residues. The CDR3 bases are TGTGCCAGCAGCCAAGGTGATGCGGCCAACCGGTTCTTC. This encodes CASSQGDAANRFF.